Listed here are 22 T cell receptor beta chains from one sample, sequenced in a study of vaccination effects on CD4 cells after COVID-19. The antigens for these receptors are not known. With the ViraFEST assay, the study expanded antigen-specific CD4+ T cells using viral peptide pools, then sequenced them. The culture ran for approximately 11 days before CD4+ T cells were isolated. The person had PCR-confirmed SARS-CoV-2 infection between March and December 2020. Profiled with immunoSEQ multiplex PCR; TCRdb holds only in-frame clones, not every one. The top ten hold 4.5% to 7% of the sample, which has tens of thousands of clones, around 82% seen once. Here the sequenced sample was CD4+ T cells from PBMCs cultured with HIV peptides, taken before COVID-19 vaccination. The sample's subset: HIV-1 Nef peptide pool negative control/reference culture. Receptors were obtained from a human donor who had a prior SARS-CoV-2 infection.

This clone has just a few counts. The J gene is TRBJ1-1, the V gene TRBV12-3 or TRBV12-4; D is unclear. CDR3 length: 13 residues. Trimming took off 2 bases at V and 1 base at J, with 5 bases between the two ends. The CDR3 spells CASSLNQNTEAFF. CDR3 DNA sequence: TGTGCCAGCAGTTTAAATCAGAACACTGAAGCTTTCTTT.

The chain joins TRBV19 to TRBJ1-2; 7 nucleotides line up with TRBD1. V lost 5 bases, J lost 2 bases, and 5 bases stayed unmatched. This CDR3 has 14 residues. CDR1 LNHDA and CDR2 SQIVND come from the germline V gene (reference sequence). The CDR3 spells CASSPGTANYGYTF. The CDR3 DNA sequence: TGTGCCAGTAGTCCCGGGACAGCCAACTATGGCTACACCTTC.

The chain has TRBV6-5 and TRBJ2-7; no clear D gene. Trimming took 5 bases from V and 5 from J, leaving 13 bases between them. The CDR3 totals 13 residues. Germline lookup yields CDR1 MNHEY and CDR2 SVGAGI. The CDR3 nucleotides are TGTGCCAGCAGTCAATGGATTGACAACGAGCAGTACTTC. The encoded protein is CASSQWIDNEQYF.

This clone occurred a few times. This rearrangement joins TRBV5-1 to TRBJ2-3; D unclear. V was shortened by 2 bases and J by 1 base, with 14 bases between the two germline ends. Germline CDR1 SGHRS, CDR2 YFSETQ. This CDR3 has 16 residues. The CDR3, as DNA: TGCGCCAGCAGCTTCGGAGTCTCTCGTGGCACAGATACGCAGTATTTT. Protein product: CASSFGVSRGTDTQYF.

J is TRBJ2-1 and V is TRBV9, with a tentative D call TRBD1 (6 bases). This CDR3 has 13 residues. V was pared by 0 bases and J by 11 bases, with 12 bases between. Germline V lookup: CDR1 SGDLS, CDR2 YYNGEE. This CDR3 is CASSVVQGPKQFF. For the CDR3, the DNA is TGTGCCAGCAGCGTAGTACAGGGTCCCAAGCAGTTCTTC.

V is TRBV3-1 (or the pseudogene TRBV3-2) and J is TRBJ2-7, with D tentatively TRBD2 (6 bases). The germline CDR1 and CDR2 sequences are LGHDT and YNNKEL (reference sequence). The CDR3 is 14 amino acids. The germline V and J ends were trimmed by 1 base and 1 base, with 8 bases remaining between them. CDR3 sequence reads: CASSQVRGSYEQYF. CDR3 nucleotide sequence: TGTGCCAGCAGCCAAGTACGGGGGTCCTACGAGCAGTACTTC.

This clone showed up just a few times. The rearrangement joins TRBV7-2 to TRBJ1-3; D unclear. The CDR3 consists of 13 residues. V gave up 8 bases and J gave up 4 bases, with 12 bases separating them. Germline values: CDR1 SGHTA, CDR2 FQGNSA. CDR3 nucleotides: TGTGCCAGCCGCGAAGGAACCGGAAACACCATATATTTT. Translation: CASREGTGNTIYF. Combining the CDR3 with reference TRBV7-2 and TRBJ1-3 gives the whole variable domain GAGVSQSPSNKVTEKGKDVELRCDPISGHTALYWYRQSLGQGLEFLIYFQGNSAPDKSGLPSDRFSAERTGGSVSTLTIQRTQQEDSAVYLCASREGTGNTIYFGEGSWLTVV.

This chain connects TRBV14 to TRBJ2-7; the D gene is possibly TRBD1 (6 bases). There are 15 residues in the CDR3. Germline CDR1 is SGHDN and CDR2 is FVKESK. Trimming took 7 bases from V and 0 from J, leaving 16 bases between them. The CDR3 sequence is CASNLRQASSYEQYF. DNA for the CDR3: TGTGCCAGCAACCTCAGACAGGCAAGCTCCTACGAGCAGTACTTC.

This rearrangement joins TRBV11-3 to TRBJ2-7; either TRBD1 or TRBD2 may fit D (5 bases each). Germline CDR1 is SGHNT and CDR2 is YENEEA. This CDR3 comprises 14 residues. Deletions cut 5 bases from V and 0 bases from J, with 11 bases between. The CDR3 sequence: CASSPGRSSYEQYF. The DNA for the CDR3 is TGTGCCAGCAGCCCGGGACGGAGCTCCTACGAGCAGTACTTC.

V is TRBV10-3 and J is TRBJ2-5; D is unclear. The CDR3 extends over 14 amino acids. The V end was cut by 10 bases, the J end by 5 bases, with 20 bases between. CDR1 is ENHRY and CDR2 is SYGVKD in the germline V gene. Here the CDR3 reads CATKDRQPLETQYF. For the CDR3, the DNA is TGTGCCACAAAGGACCGTCAACCGTTGGAGACCCAGTACTTC.

The V and J genes are TRBV7-2 and TRBJ2-1, with TRBD2 identical over 16 bases. With V trimmed by 3 bases and J by 16 bases, 6 bases remained unmatched. The CDR3 consists of 14 residues. In germline, CDR1 is SGHTA, CDR2 FQGNSA. The CDR3 nucleotides are TGTGCCAGCAGCTTCACGGGGACTAGCGGGGGGGCTTTCTTC. Residues: CASSFTGTSGGAFF.

This sequence joins TRBV3-1 (or the pseudogene TRBV3-2) and TRBJ2-1, with a tentative D call TRBD2 (6 bases). The V end was cut by 2 bases, the J end by 3 bases, with 11 bases between. Germline V lookup: CDR1 LGHDT, CDR2 YNNKEL (reference sequence). The CDR3 sequence is 15 residues long. CDR3 amino acids: CASSQMAGFYNEQFF. The CDR3 DNA reads TGTGCCAGCAGCCAAATGGCGGGGTTCTACAATGAGCAGTTCTTC.

This clone has only a few counts. V usage is TRBV15 and J usage is TRBJ1-5; maybe TRBD1 (5 bases). Germline V CDR1 and CDR2: LNHNV, YYDKDF (reference sequence). The V and J ends lost 1 base and 4 bases respectively, with 8 bases between them. The CDR3 length is 14 residues. In DNA form, the CDR3 reads TGTGCCACCAGCAGAGTGACAGCTAATCAGCCCCAGCATTTT. This sequence encodes CATSRVTANQPQHF.

The count of this clone is one. The chain combines TRBV30 with TRBJ1-1, with TRBD1 matching 7 bases. CDR1 GTSNPN and CDR2 SVGIG come from the germline V gene (reference sequence). CDR3 length equals 12 residues. The V gene end was trimmed by 8 bases and the J gene end by 1 base; junction bases not matched to a gene: 4. The DNA of the CDR3 is TGTGCCGGGGACAGACAGAACACTGAAGCTTTCTTT. Translating gives CAGDRQNTEAFF. Looking up the rest from reference TRBV30 and TRBJ1-1 gives the full variable domain: SQTIHQWPATLVQPVGSPLSLECTVEGTSNPNLYWYRQAAGRGLQLLFYSVGIGQISSEVPQNLSASRPQDRQFILSSKKLLLSDSGFYLCAGDRQNTEAFFGQGTRLTVV.

The chain is built from TRBV2 and TRBJ1-5; 8 nucleotides line up with TRBD1. The CDR3 covers 14 residues. CDR1 is SNHLY, CDR2 FYNNEI, per germline. V lost 7 bases, J lost 7 bases, and 9 bases stayed unmatched. DNA for the CDR3: TGTGCCAGCACGGGACAGGTCTCTGGACAGCCCCAGCATTTT. Encoded protein: CASTGQVSGQPQHF.

The gene calls are TRBV5-1 and TRBJ2-5; D tentatively reads TRBD1 or TRBD2 (5 bases each). Trimming left V 2 bases short and J 1 base short, with 18 bases between. Germline V CDR1 and CDR2: SGHRS, YFSETQ. CDR3 size: 17 residues. CDR3 bases: TGCGCCAGCAGCTTATATGGCAGGGACGGACCCCAAGAGACCCAGTACTTC. This gives the protein CASSLYGRDGPQETQYF.

This clone was detected a few times. V gene TRBV27 combines with J gene TRBJ1-4; 8 bases agree with TRBD1. Germline values: CDR1 MNHEY, CDR2 SMNVEV (reference sequence). The CDR3 is made up of 15 amino acids. J lost 5 bases, V lost 5 bases, and 7 bases had no gene match. The CDR3 spells CASSPLGQANEKLFF. The CDR3 DNA follows: TGTGCCAGCAGTCCCCTGGGACAGGCAAATGAAAAACTGTTTTTT.

This clone was seen only a few times. This rearrangement joins TRBV7-2 to TRBJ1-5; D unresolved. The germline CDR1 and CDR2 sequences are SGHTA and FQGNSA. The CDR3 covers 13 residues. V shed 1 base and J shed 4 bases, with 5 bases lying between them. The chain's CDR3 is CASSLGVNQPQHF. CDR3 coding DNA: TGTGCCAGCAGCTTAGGGGTAAATCAGCCCCAGCATTTT.

This clone has a single count. This sequence joins TRBV14 and TRBJ2-7; 7 nucleotides align to TRBD2. V lost 3 bases and J lost 11; bases outside the gene matches: 7. Germline V gene lookup returns CDR1 SGHDN and CDR2 FVKESK. This CDR3 comprises 12 residues. In nucleotides, the CDR3 is TGTGCCAGCAGCCAGGTGGATGGGAGGGAGTACTTC. Its protein is CASSQVDGREYF.

V and J are TRBV7-8 and TRBJ1-1; possible D gene TRBD1, 6 bases. V lost 3 bases and J 1 base, leaving 9 bases between the germline ends. This CDR3 comprises 14 residues. Germline CDR1 and CDR2: SGHVS and FQNEAQ. In nucleotides, the CDR3 is TGTGCCAGCAGCTTGGCCAGGGGGAACACTGAAGCTTTCTTT. This codes for CASSLARGNTEAFF.

This chain links TRBV7-9 with TRBJ1-1, with 7 bases fitting TRBD1. The CDR3 runs 15 residues. V shed 5 bases and J 1 base; nucleotides not matched to a gene: 7. CDR1 is SEHNR, CDR2 FQNEAQ, per germline (reference sequence). For the CDR3, the DNA is TGTGCCAGCAGCACGGCACGGACAGGGAACACTGAAGCTTTCTTT. Translating gives CASSTARTGNTEAFF.

The rearrangement joins TRBV2 to TRBJ1-1, with 7 bases that match TRBD1. The CDR3 runs 14 residues. Germline CDR1 reads SNHLY; CDR2 reads FYNNEI. The ends lost 6 bases at V and 0 bases at J; junction bases unmatched: 4. In DNA form, the CDR3 reads TGTGCCAGCAGACCGGACAGGCTGAACACTGAAGCTTTCTTT. Translated, it gives CASRPDRLNTEAFF.